The clone carrying this T cell receptor beta chain was seen more than once but under ten times. This specimen belongs to a study of blood T cell repertoires in COVID-19. From germline, CDR1 is MNHEY and CDR2 SVGAGI. V lost 0 bases, J lost 6 bases, and 2 bases stayed unmatched. The CDR3 is made up of 14 amino acids. As handled by the study authors: Estimation of nucleated cell counts was performed using reference gene primer amplification. TCRdb's copy holds only in-frame clones and misses some; the assay was immunoSEQ multiplex PCR. V and J calls and clone size are as listed in that table; D and trimming were resolved from the DNA. The table has 400,000 to 450,000 clones, 80% to 90% seen once; the top ten hold 1% to 1.3%.

The chain has TRBV6-5 and TRBJ1-1; 9 positions match TRBD1. Input material: PBMCs or T cells enriched from blood (not recorded which). The receptor was isolated from a man aged 25-40 years who had recovered from COVID-19. The CDR3 DNA reads as TGTGCCAGCAGTTACTCACAGGGGGCGGCTGAAGCTTTCTTT. Amino acid sequence: CASSYSQGAAEAFF.